The sequence of this TCR beta chain was determined in a study of memory CD4+ T cells and cytomegalovirus serostatus. Study overall: Of the healthy Belgian adults, several were CMV seropositive and approximately 25 seronegative. Study-level results: 67 of 164 known CMV-associated TCRbeta sequences appeared in CD4+ memory.

Original processing methods: Out-of-frame sequences were removed, leaving 2 million to 2.5 million distinct TCRbeta sequences. Using immunoSEQ multiplex PCR, the repertoire was profiled, and TCRdb retains in-frame clones only, with some absent. That table furnishes V, J and clone size, whereas the DNA furnished D and trimming. The table records about 56,000 clones, roughly 80% of them present only once. Regarding this clone: The antigen remains unidentified.

Germline assignment: CDR1 GTSNPN and CDR2 SVGIG (reference sequence). This CDR3 has 12 amino acids. Trimming at V came to 5 bases and at J to 7 bases, leaving 6 bases not matched to a gene. The sort gate was single viable CD3+CD4+CD8-CD45RO+ cells for memory CD4+ T cells. Donors' CMV status reflects serum IgG against pp150, pp28, p38, p52. Sample: memory CD4+ T cells from blood. This chain links TRBV30 with TRBJ2-7, with TRBD2 matching over 9 bases. The source of this sequence is an adult in good health and CMV-seronegative. This CDR3 reads CAWGDLAGEQYF. CDR3 in DNA: TGTGCCTGGGGGGACCTAGCGGGAGAGCAGTACTTC. Full variable domain (remainder filled in from reference TRBV30 and TRBJ2-7): SQTIHQWPATLVQPVGSPLSLECTVEGTSNPNLYWYRQAAGRGLQLLFYSVGIGQISSEVPQNLSASRPQDRQFILSSKKLLLSDSGFYLCAWGDLAGEQYFGPGTRLTVT.